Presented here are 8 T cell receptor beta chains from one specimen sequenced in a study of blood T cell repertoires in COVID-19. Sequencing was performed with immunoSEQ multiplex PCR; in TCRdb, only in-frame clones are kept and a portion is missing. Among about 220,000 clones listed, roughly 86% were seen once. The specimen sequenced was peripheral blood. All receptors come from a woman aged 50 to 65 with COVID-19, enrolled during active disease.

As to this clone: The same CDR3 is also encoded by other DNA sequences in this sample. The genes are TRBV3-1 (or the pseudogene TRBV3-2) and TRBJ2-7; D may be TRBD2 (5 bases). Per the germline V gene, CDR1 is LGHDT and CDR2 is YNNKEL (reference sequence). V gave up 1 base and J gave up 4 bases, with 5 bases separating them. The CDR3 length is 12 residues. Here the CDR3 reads CASSQGGYEQYF. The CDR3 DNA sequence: TGTGCCAGCAGCCAAGGAGGGTACGAGCAGTACTTC.

The CDR3 reads CASSQVGLDTDTQYF. DNA of the CDR3: TGCGCCAGCAGCCAAGTGGGACTCGACACAGATACGCAGTATTTT. V is TRBV4-1 and J is TRBJ2-3, with a weak D call TRBD2 (6 bases). The ends were cut back, 1 base at V and 2 bases at J, with 10 bases in the middle. The CDR3 spans 15 residues. Germline V gene sequence: CDR1 MGHRA, CDR2 YSYEKL.

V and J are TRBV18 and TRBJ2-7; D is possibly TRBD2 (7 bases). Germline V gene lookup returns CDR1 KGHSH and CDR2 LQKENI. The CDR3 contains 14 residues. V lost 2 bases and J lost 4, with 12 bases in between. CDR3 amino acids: CASSPDRGAYEQYF. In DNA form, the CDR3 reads TGTGCCAGCTCACCAGATCGGGGGGCGTACGAGCAGTACTTC.

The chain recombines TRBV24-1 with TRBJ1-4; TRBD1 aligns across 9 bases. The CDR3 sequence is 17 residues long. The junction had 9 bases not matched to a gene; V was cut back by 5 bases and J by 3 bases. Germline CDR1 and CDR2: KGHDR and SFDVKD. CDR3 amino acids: CATSVKEGQGSNEKLFF. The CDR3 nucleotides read TGTGCCACCAGTGTTAAAGAGGGACAGGGCTCTAATGAAAAACTGTTTTTT.

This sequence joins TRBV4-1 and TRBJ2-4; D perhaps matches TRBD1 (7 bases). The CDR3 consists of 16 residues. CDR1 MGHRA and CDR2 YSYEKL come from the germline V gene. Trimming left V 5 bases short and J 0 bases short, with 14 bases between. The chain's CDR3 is CASSSQGGEAKNIQYF. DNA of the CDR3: TGCGCCAGCAGCTCCCAGGGGGGCGAAGCCAAAAACATTCAGTACTTC.

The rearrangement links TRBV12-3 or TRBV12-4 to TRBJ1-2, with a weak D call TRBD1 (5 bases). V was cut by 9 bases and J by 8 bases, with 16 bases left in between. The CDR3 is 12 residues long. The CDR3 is CARVALGGGYTF. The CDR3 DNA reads TGTGCCAGGGTCGCCTTGGGGGGAGGCTACACCTTC.

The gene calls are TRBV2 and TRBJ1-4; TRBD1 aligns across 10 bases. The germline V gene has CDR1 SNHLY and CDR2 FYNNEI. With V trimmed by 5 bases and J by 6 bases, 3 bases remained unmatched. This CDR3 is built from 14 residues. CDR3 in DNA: TGTGCCAGCAGTACCGGACAGGGGGATGAAAAACTGTTTTTT. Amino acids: CASSTGQGDEKLFF. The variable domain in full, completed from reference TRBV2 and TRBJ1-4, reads EPEVTQTPSHQVTQMGQEVILRCVPISNHLYFYWYRQILGQKVEFLVSFYNNEISEKSEIFDDQFSVERPDGSNFTLKIRSTKLEDSAMYFCASSTGQGDEKLFFGSGTQLSVL.

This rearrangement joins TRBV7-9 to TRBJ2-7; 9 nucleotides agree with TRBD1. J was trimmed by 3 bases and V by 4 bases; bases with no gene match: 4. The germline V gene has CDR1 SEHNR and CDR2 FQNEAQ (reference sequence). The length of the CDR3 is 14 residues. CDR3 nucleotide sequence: TGTGCCAGCAGCTACTGGACAGGGGTCTACGAGCAGTACTTC. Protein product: CASSYWTGVYEQYF.